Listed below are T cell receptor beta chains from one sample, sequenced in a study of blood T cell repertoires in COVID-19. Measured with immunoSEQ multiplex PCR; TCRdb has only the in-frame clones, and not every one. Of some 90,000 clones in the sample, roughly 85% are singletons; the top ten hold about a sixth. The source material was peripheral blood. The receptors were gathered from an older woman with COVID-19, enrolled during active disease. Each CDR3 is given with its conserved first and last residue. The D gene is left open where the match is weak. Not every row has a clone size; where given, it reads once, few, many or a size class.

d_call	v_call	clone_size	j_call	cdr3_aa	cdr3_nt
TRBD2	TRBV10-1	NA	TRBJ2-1	CASSVRGGNEQFF	TGCGCCAGCAGTGTGCGGGGGGGGAATGAGCAGTTCTTC
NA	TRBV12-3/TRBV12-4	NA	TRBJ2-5	CASSRRDQETQYF	TGTGCCAGCAGTAGGAGGGACCAAGAGACCCAGTACTTC
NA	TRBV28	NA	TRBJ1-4	CASSPQGTNEKLFF	TGTGCCAGCAGTCCCCAGGGAACGAATGAAAAACTGTTTTTT
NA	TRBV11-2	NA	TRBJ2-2	CASSLAGGGTGELFF	TGTGCCAGCAGCTTAGCGGGGGGCGGGACCGGGGAGCTGTTTTTT
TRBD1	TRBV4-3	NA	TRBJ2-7	CASSHLPDREYEQYF	TGCGCCAGCAGCCACCTCCCGGACAGGGAATACGAGCAGTACTTC
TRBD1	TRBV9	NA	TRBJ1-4	CASSVGVKGARNEKLFF	TGTGCCAGCAGCGTAGGGGTGAAGGGGGCGCGGAATGAAAAACTGTTTTTT
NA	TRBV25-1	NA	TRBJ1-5	CASSLSSNQPQHF	TGTGCCAGCAGTTTATCTAGCAATCAGCCCCAGCATTTT
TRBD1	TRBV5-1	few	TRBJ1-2	CASSSPPGQGNYGYTF	TGCGCCAGCAGCTCACCTCCGGGACAGGGCAACTATGGCTACACCTTC
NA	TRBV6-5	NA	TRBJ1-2	CASSPSNYGYTF	TGTGCCAGCAGTCCCAGTAACTATGGCTACACCTTC
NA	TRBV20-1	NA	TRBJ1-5	CSASKQGNNQPQHF	TGCAGTGCTAGTAAACAGGGAAACAATCAGCCCCAGCATTTT
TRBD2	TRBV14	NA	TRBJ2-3	CASSRGLAASSDTQYF	TGTGCCAGCAGCCGTGGACTAGCGGCCTCCTCGGATACGCAGTATTTT
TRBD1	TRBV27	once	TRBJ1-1	CASKDRGTEAFF	TGTGCCAGCAAGGACAGGGGAACTGAAGCTTTCTTT
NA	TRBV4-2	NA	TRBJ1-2	CASSLPARADGYTF	TGTGCCAGCAGCCTCCCGGCCAGGGCAGATGGCTACACCTTC
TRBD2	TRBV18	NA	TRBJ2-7	CASSNGGLAAYEQYF	TGTGCCAGCTCAAATGGGGGACTAGCCGCCTACGAGCAGTACTTC
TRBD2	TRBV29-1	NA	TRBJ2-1	CSVETTSGYNEQFF	TGCAGCGTTGAGACGACTAGCGGGTACAATGAGCAGTTCTTC
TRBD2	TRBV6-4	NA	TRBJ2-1	CASSELAGGRDEQFF	TGTGCCAGCAGCGAACTAGCGGGGGGTCGGGATGAGCAGTTCTTC
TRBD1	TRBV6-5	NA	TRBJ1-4	CASSYSDRDRGEKLFF	TGTGCCAGCAGTTACTCTGACCGGGACAGGGGTGAAAAACTGTTTTTT
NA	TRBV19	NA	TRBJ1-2	CASSPRQYGYTF	TGTGCCAGTAGTCCGCGACAATATGGCTACACCTTC
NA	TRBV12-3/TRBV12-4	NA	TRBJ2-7	CASSLGGSYEQYF	TGTGCCAGCAGTTTGGGAGGCTCCTACGAGCAGTACTTC
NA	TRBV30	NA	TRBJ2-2	CAWSPGGLRVTGELFF	TGTGCCTGGAGTCCCGGGGGTCTCAGGGTGACCGGGGAGCTGTTTTTT
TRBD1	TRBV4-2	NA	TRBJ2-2	CASSGTALNTGELFF	TGTGCCAGCAGTGGGACAGCGCTGAACACCGGGGAGCTGTTTTTT
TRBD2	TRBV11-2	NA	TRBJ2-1	CASSSAGPSYNEQFF	TGTGCCAGCAGCTCAGCGGGGCCCTCCTACAATGAGCAGTTCTTC
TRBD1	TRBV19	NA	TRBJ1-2	CASSIQGAIYGYTF	TGTGCCAGTAGTATTCAGGGGGCGATCTATGGCTACACCTTC
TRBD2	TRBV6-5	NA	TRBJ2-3	CASSSRTSPPDTQYF	TGTGCCAGCAGTTCCCGGACTAGTCCTCCAGATACGCAGTATTTT
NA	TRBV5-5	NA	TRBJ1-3	CASSLARGLGNTIYF	TGTGCCAGCAGCTTGGCCAGAGGGCTTGGAAACACCATATATTTT
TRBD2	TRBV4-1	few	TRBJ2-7	CASSQVLAGGYYEQYF	TGCGCCAGCAGCCAAGTACTAGCGGGGGGCTACTACGAGCAGTACTTC
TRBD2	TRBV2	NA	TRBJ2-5	CASSEALGVSGGEETQYF	TGTGCCAGCAGTGAAGCGCTTGGGGTTAGCGGGGGTGAAGAGACCCAGTACTTC
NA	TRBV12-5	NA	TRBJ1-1	CASGFPTGSDTEAFF	TGTGCTAGTGGTTTCCCCACGGGGAGTGACACTGAAGCTTTCTTT